These 23 T cell receptor beta chains were sequenced from one sample in a study of type 1 and type 2 diabetes patients. Genomic DNA was the PCR template. The TCR beta CDR3 region was amplified using 30 forward and 13 reverse primers. TCRdb called the multiplex PCR reads again in MiXCR, with one record for every CDR3 protein. The sample carries 250,000 or so distinct CDR3 sequences, roughly 50% recorded once. The sample taken for sequencing was peripheral blood mononuclear cells (PBMCs). These receptors came from a young man with type 2 diabetes.

V usage is TRBV9 and J usage is TRBJ1-5; D not certain. V was clipped by 0 bases and J by 7 bases, with 8 bases between them. Germline loops: CDR1 SGDLS, CDR2 YYNGEE. This CDR3 spans 13 amino acids. The DNA for the CDR3 is TGTGCCAGCAGCGTAGGGGTAAACCAGCCCCAGCATTTT. Encoded protein: CASSVGVNQPQHF.

Notes on this clonotype: Because the CDR3 is missing its conserved closing phenylalanine or tryptophan, this is likely a read error. The J gene is TRBJ2-7, the V gene TRBV30; D is unclear. From germline, CDR1 is GTSNPN and CDR2 SVGIG (reference sequence). This CDR3 comprises 14 residues. V was trimmed by 3 bases and J by 0 bases, leaving 12 bases between them. The CDR3 loop is CAWRGPGSSYEQYL. The DNA of the CDR3 is TGTGCCTGGAGAGGGCCGGGTAGCTCCTACGAGCAGTACCTC.

This chain uses TRBV6-5 with TRBJ1-2; 7 nucleotides match TRBD1. The germline gives CDR1 MNHEY, CDR2 SVGAGI. This CDR3 spans 15 amino acids. V lost 4 bases, J lost 1 base, and 6 bases stayed unmatched. The CDR3 sequence is CASSSPGQHNYGYTF. The CDR3 DNA follows: TGTGCCAGCAGTTCCCCGGGACAGCATAACTATGGCTACACCTTC.

Comments on this clonotype: Given a much more abundant clone one base away, this may be a read error. V usage is TRBV10-3 and J usage is TRBJ2-5, with D uncertain. The CDR3 runs 16 residues. V was pared by 3 bases and J by 4 bases, with 18 bases between. In germline, CDR1 is ENHRY, CDR2 SYGVKD. The CDR3 loop reads CAISDLQGRMGETQYF. The CDR3 region has the DNA TGTGCCATCAGTGATTTGCAAGGCCGCATGGGAGAGACCCAGTACTTC.

This clonotype appeared a few times. This rearrangement joins TRBV19 to TRBJ1-1, with TRBD1 matching over 7 bases. The CDR3 totals 14 residues. Trimming at V came to 6 bases and at J to 2 bases, leaving 6 bases not matched to a gene. The germline CDR1 and CDR2 sequences are LNHDA and SQIVND (reference sequence). In nucleotides, the CDR3 is TGTGCCAGTAGCCAGACAGGGCTAAACACTGAAGCTTTCTTT. This codes for CASSQTGLNTEAFF.

This chain joins TRBV7-8 and TRBJ1-4; no clear D. Germline V gene lookup returns CDR1 SGHVS and CDR2 FQNEAQ. Trimming stripped 1 base from V and 8 bases from J, with 11 bases between. This CDR3 comprises 14 residues. The CDR3: CASSLGPILEKLFF. CDR3 DNA: TGTGCCAGCAGCTTAGGACCGATTCTCGAAAAACTGTTTTTT. Looking up the rest from reference TRBV7-8 and TRBJ1-4 gives the full variable domain: GAGVSQSPRYKVAKRGQDVALRCDPISGHVSLFWYQQALGQGPEFLTYFQNEAQLDKSGLPSDRFFAERPEGSVSTLKIQRTQQEDSAVYLCASSLGPILEKLFFGSGTQLSVL.

V usage is TRBV4-2 and J usage is TRBJ2-7; 7 bases line up with TRBD2. Germline CDR1 LGHNA, CDR2 YNFKEQ. The CDR3 is made up of 15 amino acids. V lost 0 bases and J lost 5; bases outside the gene matches: 7. The CDR3 region is CASSQETTSPHEQYF. For the CDR3, the DNA is TGTGCCAGCAGCCAAGAAACGACTAGCCCTCACGAGCAGTACTTC.

The chain employs TRBV18 and TRBJ2-6; weak D call: TRBD2 (7 bases). CDR1 and CDR2 from the germline V gene are KGHSH and LQKENI. V shed 2 bases and J shed 0 bases, with 11 bases lying between them. CDR3 length equals 17 residues. In nucleotides, the CDR3 is TGTGCCAGCTCACCAAGGGGGGGAGACTCTGGGGCCAACGTCCTGACTTTC. Protein: CASSPRGGDSGANVLTF.

J is TRBJ1-1 and V is TRBV20-1, with D perhaps matching TRBD1 (5 bases). Germline loops: CDR1 DFQATT, CDR2 SNEGSKA (reference sequence). The CDR3 consists of 13 residues. The V end was cut by 6 bases, the J end by 8 bases, with 19 bases between. The CDR3 spells CSAPGGLGDEAFF. CDR3 DNA: TGCAGTGCCCCCGGGGGGTTGGGGGACGAAGCTTTCTTT.

This clonotype was detected only a few times. The chain employs TRBV2 and TRBJ2-3; TRBD2 might be the D (5 bases). Trimming removed 3 bases from V and 6 bases from J, with 13 bases in between. The CDR3 contains 14 residues. The germline V gene encodes CDR1 SNHLY and CDR2 FYNNEI. CDR3 residues: CASSDRGSMDTQYF. The CDR3 region has the DNA TGTGCCAGCAGTGACAGAGGGTCCATGGATACGCAGTATTTT.

The rearrangement joins TRBV19 to TRBJ1-4, with 7 bases lining up with TRBD1. Germline values: CDR1 LNHDA, CDR2 SQIVND (reference sequence). The CDR3 loop spans 15 amino acids. With V trimmed by 5 bases and J by 7 bases, 10 bases remained unmatched. This CDR3 is CASSPFYRGGEKLFF. CDR3 DNA sequence: TGTGCCAGTAGTCCCTTCTACAGGGGTGGTGAAAAACTGTTTTTT.

The chain joins TRBV27 to TRBJ2-7; TRBD2 matches at 8 bases. CDR1 is MNHEY and CDR2 is SMNVEV in the germline V gene (reference sequence). This CDR3 is 14 amino acids long. V lost 6 bases, J lost 2 bases, and 6 bases stayed unmatched. The CDR3 nucleotides read TGTGCCAGCAGGCCCAAAGCGGGGGCCTACGAGCAGTACTTC. Its translation is CASRPKAGAYEQYF.

This clonotype was picked up many times. The chain has TRBV2 and TRBJ2-7; D is undetermined. Germline V gene data show CDR1 as SNHLY and CDR2 as FYNNEI. V was trimmed by 6 bases and J by 0 bases, leaving 9 bases between them. The CDR3 length is 13 residues. The CDR3 coding sequence is TGTGCCAGCAGAGGTGGATACTCCTACGAGCAGTACTTC. Protein product: CASRGGYSYEQYF.

Only a few counts were recorded for this clonotype. The CDR3, as DNA: TGTGCCAGCAGCCCGGGACTGGTTTCCTACGAGCAGTACTTC. Translation: CASSPGLVSYEQYF. This chain connects TRBV9 to TRBJ2-7, with TRBD2 as a possible D gene (6 bases). Trimming took 4 bases from V and 1 from J, leaving 12 bases between them. This CDR3 has 14 amino acids. Germline V lookup: CDR1 SGDLS, CDR2 YYNGEE.

The gene calls are TRBV7-9 and TRBJ2-3; D is ambiguous. Trimming shortened V by 3 bases and J by 3 bases, and 13 bases separated the two germline ends. This CDR3 region has 15 residues. Germline V lookup: CDR1 SEHNR, CDR2 FQNEAQ (reference sequence). The CDR3 spells CASSFSKRETDTQYF. The CDR3 DNA reads as TGTGCCAGCAGCTTTTCTAAGCGTGAGACAGATACGCAGTATTTT.

As for this clonotype: This may be a read error, as it is one base from a much larger clone. The V and J genes are TRBV2 and TRBJ1-6; perhaps TRBD1 as D (6 bases). Germline V gene sequence: CDR1 SNHLY, CDR2 FYNNEI. The CDR3 runs 15 residues. CDR3 residues: CASSDQGRGDSPPHF. As DNA, the CDR3 is TGTGCCAGCAGTGATCAGGGGCGAGGGGATTCACCCCCCCACTTT.

This clonotype was seen a single time. The V gene is TRBV30, the J gene TRBJ2-1, with unresolved D. Looked up from germline, CDR1 is GTSNPN and CDR2 is SVGIG (reference sequence). V shed 8 bases and J shed 13 bases, with 18 bases lying between them. This CDR3 has 11 residues. As DNA, the CDR3 is TGTGCCAGGGCCCATAGCCCCCCCCAGTTCTTC. It encodes CARAHSPPQFF.

This clonotype was found a few times. CDR3 region: CASSARTVVSQPQHF. CDR3 DNA sequence: TGTGCCAGCAGTGCCAGGACAGTGGTCAGTCAGCCCCAGCATTTT. The chain employs TRBV2 and TRBJ1-5; TRBD1 might be the D (6 bases). The V and J ends lost 4 bases and 6 bases respectively, with 16 bases between them. The CDR3 has 15 amino acids. Per the germline V gene, CDR1 is SNHLY and CDR2 is FYNNEI.

The V and J genes are TRBV5-1 and TRBJ2-5; D might be TRBD1 or TRBD2, each matching 5 bases. The length of the CDR3 is 16 residues. Germline loops: CDR1 SGHRS, CDR2 YFSETQ. V was cut by 0 bases and J by 1 base, with 13 bases left in between. CDR3 amino acids: CASSLVGTIPQETQYF. The CDR3 region has the DNA TGCGCCAGCAGCTTGGTTGGGACGATCCCCCAAGAGACCCAGTACTTC. The full variable domain, completed using reference TRBV5-1 and TRBJ2-5, is KAGVTQTPRYLIKTRGQQVTLSCSPISGHRSVSWYQQTPGQGLQFLFEYFSETQRNKGNFPGRFSGRQFSNSRSEMNVSTLELGDSALYLCASSLVGTIPQETQYFGPGTRLLVL.

This clonotype was picked up many times. The chain couples TRBV24-1 to TRBJ2-2; D is perhaps TRBD1 or TRBD2 (5 bases each). This CDR3 is built from 14 residues. The germline CDR1 and CDR2 sequences are KGHDR and SFDVKD. V was clipped by 5 bases and J by 10 bases, with 16 bases between them. CDR3 DNA sequence: TGTGCCACCAGTGCTCTGGCCGGGGACGCGGAGCTGTTTTTT. Its translation: CATSALAGDAELFF.

This chain links TRBV7-9 with TRBJ1-2, with 11 bases identical to TRBD1. The CDR3 is made up of 17 amino acids. With V trimmed by 1 base and J by 7 bases, 11 bases remained unmatched. CDR1 SEHNR and CDR2 FQNEAQ come from the germline V gene (reference sequence). CDR3 coding DNA: TGTGCCAGCAGCTTAGTGGCCGGGACAGGGGGTTCCGGTGGCTACACCTTC. Translating gives CASSLVAGTGGSGGYTF.

About this clonotype: This may be a read error: a much more frequent sequence differs by one nucleotide. V gene TRBV30 combines with J gene TRBJ2-7; D uncertain. Germline V gene data show CDR1 as GTSNPN and CDR2 as SVGIG (reference sequence). Trimming took 2 bases from V and 4 from J, leaving 6 bases between them. The CDR3 loop spans 11 amino acids. The CDR3 nucleotides read TGTGCCTGGAGTCTCTGTTACGAGCAGTACTTC. Translated, it gives CAWSLCYEQYF.

The chain is built from TRBV7-2 and TRBJ1-2; D remains unclear. CDR1 is SGHTA, CDR2 FQGNSA, per germline. Trimming left V 5 bases short and J 6 bases short, with 19 bases between. This CDR3 contains 15 residues. The CDR3 is CASSPVEVGFDGYTF. The CDR3 DNA follows: TGTGCCAGCAGCCCCGTTGAGGTGGGATTTGATGGCTACACCTTC.